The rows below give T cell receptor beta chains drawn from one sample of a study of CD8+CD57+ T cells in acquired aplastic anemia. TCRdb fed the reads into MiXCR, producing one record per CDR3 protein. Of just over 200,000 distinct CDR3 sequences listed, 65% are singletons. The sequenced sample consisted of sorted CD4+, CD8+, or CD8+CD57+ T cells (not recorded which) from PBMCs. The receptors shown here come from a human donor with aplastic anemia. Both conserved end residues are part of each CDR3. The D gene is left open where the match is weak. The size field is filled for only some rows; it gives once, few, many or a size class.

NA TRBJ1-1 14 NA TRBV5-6 CASSPAGARTEAFF TGTGCCAGCAGCCCGGCGGGGGCAAGAACTGAAGCTTTCTTT
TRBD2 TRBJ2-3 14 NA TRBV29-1 CSSTRLAVTDTQYF TGCAGCTCAACGCGACTAGCGGTTACAGATACGCAGTATTTT
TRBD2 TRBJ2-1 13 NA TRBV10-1 CASGLAGGNEQFF TGCGCCAGCGGACTAGCGGGAGGGAATGAGCAGTTCTTC
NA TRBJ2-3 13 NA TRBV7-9 CASSLTTEDTQYF TGTGCCAGCAGCTTGACTACAGAAGATACGCAGTATTTT
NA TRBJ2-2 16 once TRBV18 CASSPEAPPNTGELFF TGTGCCAGCTCACCGGAGGCACCCCCGAACACCGGGGAGCTGTTTTTT
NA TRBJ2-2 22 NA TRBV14 CASSQGPAGGAILGGPVWELFF TGTGCCAGCAGCCAAGGACCCGCAGGGGGCGCGATCTTGGGGGGGCCTGTCTGGGAGCTGTTTTTT
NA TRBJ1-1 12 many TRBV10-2 CATTWGYTEAFF TGCGCCACCACATGGGGGTACACTGAAGCTTTCTTT
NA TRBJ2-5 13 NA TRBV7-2 CASSSPLDTAVYF TGTGCCAGCAGTTCCCCTTTGGACACCGCGGTGTACTTC
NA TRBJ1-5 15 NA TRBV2 CASSGQGQTNQPQHF TGTGCCAGCAGTGGCCAAGGACAGACAAATCAGCCCCAGCATTTT
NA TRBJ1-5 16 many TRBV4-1 CASSQDWTYSNQPQHF TGCGCCAGCAGCCAAGATTGGACCTATAGCAATCAGCCCCAGCATTTT
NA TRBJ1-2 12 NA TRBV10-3 CAIKKGSYGYTF TGTGCCATCAAGAAGGGCTCCTATGGCTACACCTTC
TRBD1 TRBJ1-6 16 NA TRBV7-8 CASSANIGTENSPLHF TGTGCCAGCAGCGCCAATATAGGGACAGAGAATTCACCCCTCCACTTT
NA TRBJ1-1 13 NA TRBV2 CASSEYPLTEAFF TGTGCCAGCAGTGAATATCCGCTCACTGAAGCTTTCTTT
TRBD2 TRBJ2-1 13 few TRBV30 CAWASGVEGEQFF TGTGCCTGGGCTAGCGGGGTCGAGGGTGAGCAGTTCTTC
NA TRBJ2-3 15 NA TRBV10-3 CAISEKEGITDTQYF TGTGCCATCAGTGAGAAAGAAGGGATAACAGATACGCAGTATTTT